This TCR beta chain emerged from a study of response to subunit inactivated influenza vaccine (dated by TCRdb to the late 2010s). Regarding the study in general: The study used deep quantitative T cell receptor repertoire profiling to track responses to a trivalent subunit inactivated influenza vaccine.

As to this clonotype: There is no known antigen for this receptor. Base qualities are not recorded, but no much larger clone differs from it by a single base.

The paper's findings and limits, for the study overall: According to the authors, only a limited number of new T cells may be recruited by each seasonal influenza vaccination.

The V end gives up 4 bases and the J end 6 bases, leaving 9 bases in the junction not matched to a gene. The CDR3 starts with the cysteine, ends with the phenylalanine, and has 14 residues. Here the CDR3 DNA is all that survives: 42 bases in frame from base 1. CDR1 and CDR2, per the germline V gene, are SQVTM and ANQGSEA. The method behind the library was RT-PCR. TCRdb names Illumina HiSeq 2500 as the instrument used. TCRdb reprocessing: public reads trimmed at Q25 with fastp, clones called with MiXCR, in-frame beta chains kept. Under each unique CDR3 protein, matching rows form one entry showing the most common genes and DNA. Present in this sample are a few hundred thousand distinct CDR3 sequences, roughly 22% of which were seen just once. 10% to 13% of the sample is held by the ten biggest clonotypes.

The rearranged segments are TRBV29-1 and TRBJ2-1, with TRBD2 matching 7 junction bases. The sample consisted of PBMCs from blood, taken 21 months after vaccination. The origin of this receptor is a man between 50 and 69 years old who received an inactivated influenza vaccine. Donor details come from another sample of the same person, matched by shared clones. The DNA sequence reads TGCAGCGTTGGTCTCGGGACTATGAGCAATGAGCAGTTCTTC. Its translation reads: CSVGLGTMSNEQFF.